This T cell receptor beta chain was identified in a study of T cell responses to AZD1222 COVID-19 vaccine. Notes on this clone: What it recognizes is unknown.

V lost 0 bases and J lost 9, with 9 bases in between. Germline CDR1 is LGHNA and CDR2 is YSLEER. This CDR3 is 13 amino acids long. Sequencing was performed with immunoSEQ multiplex PCR; in TCRdb, only in-frame clones are kept and a portion is missing. This table holds under 95,000 clones, 90% found once. Findings and limits, study-wide: White British people made up most donors, females outnumbered males, and clonal diversity was possibly underestimated.

The origin of this receptor is an adult in good health. The specimen comprised peripheral blood, sampled on day 0 of AZD1222 vaccination. The chain joins TRBV4-3 to TRBJ2-1, with a weak D call TRBD2 (6 bases). In nucleotides, the CDR3 is TGCGCCAGCAGCCAAGATCTCGGGGGTGAGCAGTTCTTC. Translation gives CASSQDLGGEQFF.